Described below is a single T cell receptor (beta chain) sequence and its context. The data are from a study of blood T cell repertoires in COVID-19. About the research overall: From the United States, Italy and Spain came samples of acute and convalescent COVID-19. Sample material is recorded as cDNA or gDNA derived from T cells, B-cell-depleted T cells, or PBMCs.

Under the authors' procedure: Amplifying reference gene primers gave estimates of nucleated cell counts. Data came from immunoSEQ multiplex PCR; TCRdb stores just in-frame clones and leaves some out. Clone size and V and J calls were adopted from that table, with D and trimming inferred from the DNA. The sample shows about 400,000 clones, roughly 89% of them seen only once. Sequencing input: peripheral blood. The TCR sequence derives from a woman aged 25 to 39 with acute or convalescent COVID-19.

The CDR3 sequence is CASSQEGCGGATDTQYF. DNA of the CDR3: TGTGCCAGCAGCCAAGAAGGTTGCGGGGGGGCCACAGATACGCAGTATTTT. This chain connects TRBV3-1 (or the pseudogene TRBV3-2) to TRBJ2-3; 9 nucleotides match TRBD2. The CDR3 extends over 17 amino acids. Unmatched junction bases numbered 6, after V lost 0 bases and J lost 2 bases. Germline V gene data show CDR1 as LGHDT and CDR2 as YNNKEL (reference sequence).